These 10 T cell receptor beta chains were sequenced from one sample in a study of blood T cell repertoires in COVID-19. Sequenced by immunoSEQ multiplex PCR; TCRdb stores in-frame clones only, minus some. The profile shows approximately 290,000 clones, roughly 91% of them singletons. Source material: peripheral blood. The receptor source for this set is a woman younger than 45 with COVID-19, enrolled during active disease.

This clone has a single count. The gene calls are TRBV19 and TRBJ2-3; perhaps TRBD2 as D (5 bases). The V end was cut by 3 bases, the J end by 0 bases, with 16 bases between. Germline V gives CDR1 LNHDA, CDR2 SQIVND (reference sequence). The CDR3 sequence is 17 residues long. CDR3 in amino acids: CASSIMSSWISTDTQYF. CDR3 DNA: TGTGCCAGTAGTATCATGTCTAGCTGGATAAGCACAGATACGCAGTATTTT.

On this clone: Other DNA sequences in this sample translate to the same CDR3. The chain uses TRBV19 and TRBJ2-7; tentative D call: TRBD2 (6 bases). The CDR3 is 13 amino acids. CDR1 is LNHDA, CDR2 SQIVND, per germline (reference sequence). The V gene lost 1 base and the J gene lost 3 bases, with 7 bases spanning the gap. Here the CDR3 DNA reads TGTGCCAGTAGTATAGGGGGAGGCTACGAGCAGTACTTC. Translation gives CASSIGGGYEQYF.

The rearrangement uses TRBV18 and TRBJ1-2; D not resolved. Germline lookup yields CDR1 KGHSH and CDR2 LQKENI. V was clipped by 2 bases and J by 0 bases, with 10 bases between them. The CDR3 runs to 15 residues. Here the CDR3 reads CASSPFTSANYGYTF. The CDR3 bases are TGTGCCAGCTCACCATTTACCAGCGCTAACTATGGCTACACCTTC. The whole variable domain, filled in from reference TRBV18 and TRBJ1-2, reads NAGVMQNPRHLVRRRGQEARLRCSPMKGHSHVYWYRQLPEEGLKFMVYLQKENIIDESGMPKERFSAEFPKEGPSILRIQQVVRGDSAAYFCASSPFTSANYGYTFGSGTRLTVV.

The rearrangement uses TRBV5-6 and TRBJ2-1; 13 bases are a match to TRBD2. From germline, CDR1 is SGHDT and CDR2 YYEEEE. The CDR3 runs to 15 residues. Trimming cost V 2 bases and J 12 bases; bases outside gene matches: 8. Written as DNA, the CDR3 is TGTGCCAGCAGCTTCGCGACTAGCGGGGGGACTAGGCAGTTCTTC. Amino acids: CASSFATSGGTRQFF. The full variable domain, completed using reference TRBV5-6 and TRBJ2-1, is DAGVTQSPTHLIKTRGQQVTLRCSPKSGHDTVSWYQQALGQGPQFIFQYYEEEERQRGNFPDRFSGHQFPNYSSELNVNALLLGDSALYLCASSFATSGGTRQFFGPGTRLTVL.

The rearrangement joins TRBV27 to TRBJ1-2; 8 bases agree with TRBD1. Germline-derived CDR1 and CDR2 are MNHEY and SMNVEV (reference sequence). This CDR3 has 16 amino acids. J was trimmed by 4 bases and V by 5 bases; bases with no gene match: 12. CDR3 protein: CASSRIDRGRPYGYTF. CDR3 DNA sequence: TGTGCCAGCAGTCGAATTGACAGGGGAAGACCCTATGGCTACACCTTC.

A single count supports this clone. The chain is built from TRBV2 and TRBJ2-3, with TRBD2 identical over 9 bases. V dropped 9 bases and J dropped 7; count of bases not matched to a gene: 8. The CDR3 sequence is 13 residues long. Germline loops: CDR1 SNHLY, CDR2 FYNNEI. CDR3 nucleotide sequence: TGTGCCAGTTGGGGACTAGCAGGAAATACGCAGTATTTT. Protein sequence: CASWGLAGNTQYF.

J is TRBJ1-2 and V is TRBV29-1; unclear D gene. The CDR3 sequence is 14 residues long. Germline-derived CDR1 and CDR2 are SQVTM and ANQGSEA. The V end lost 1 base, the J end lost 4 bases, and 13 bases lay between the germline ends. In DNA form, the CDR3 reads TGCAGCGTTGAAGGTGGCAGTACGTTCTATGGCTACACCTTC. Amino acids: CSVEGGSTFYGYTF.

The genes are TRBV19 and TRBJ2-5, with a weak D call TRBD1 (5 bases). V lost 5 bases, J lost 6 bases, and 19 bases lay in between. Germline CDR1 reads LNHDA; CDR2 reads SQIVND (reference sequence). CDR3 size: 15 residues. CDR3 region: CASSDEPGFLKTQYF. In DNA, the CDR3 is TGTGCCAGTAGTGACGAACCAGGGTTTCTGAAGACCCAGTACTTC.

The gene calls are TRBV11-2 and TRBJ1-1; 8 bases fit TRBD1. This CDR3 region has 17 residues. CDR1 is SGHAT and CDR2 is FQNNGV in the germline V gene. J was trimmed by 0 bases and V by 1 base; bases with no gene match: 7. CDR3 DNA: TGTGCCAGCAGCTTAGGTCCAGGGGGCTACATGAACACTGAAGCTTTCTTT. As protein: CASSLGPGGYMNTEAFF.

A note on this clone: In the same sample, other DNA sequences code for this CDR3. This sequence joins TRBV6-6 and TRBJ1-5; D is ambiguous. Germline assignment: CDR1 MNHNY and CDR2 SVGAGI (reference sequence). This CDR3 spans 15 amino acids. V shed 8 bases and J shed 0 bases, with 14 bases lying between them. The CDR3 nucleotides read TGTGCCAGCGGGTCGGGTACGGGTAGCAATCAGCCCCAGCATTTT. Encoded protein: CASGSGTGSNQPQHF.